The sequence of this T cell receptor (beta chain) was determined in a study of spatial heterogeneity in lung cancer. About the study: PBMC collected at follow-up were sequenced when available, a median of around two years after resection.

Germline V CDR1 and CDR2: SGHRS, YFSETQ. The trim removed 6 bases at V and 6 bases at J, leaving 12 bases unmatched. The CDR3 is 16 residues long. Unique molecular identifiers tagged every individual TCR cDNA molecule. TCRdb re-called the 5' RACE reads through MiXCR, storing one row per CDR3 protein. The sample holds about 120,000 distinct CDR3 sequences, less than 15% seen once. As regards this clonotype: What it recognizes is unknown.

Study-level points and caveats: TCRs found ubiquitously expanded in tumor appeared in blood more at resection than at follow-up.

Time point in this sample: blood at routine non-recurrence follow-up after resection. Unsorted whole RNA from tumor, nontumor lung or frozen PBMC underwent sequencing. The sequenced sample was PBMCs, obtained at follow-up. The clonotype was recovered from a male donor with early-stage non-small cell lung cancer. The chain has TRBV5-1 and TRBJ2-3, with 11 bases fitting TRBD2. The CDR3 coding sequence is TGCGCCAGCACGCCCCCCCTAGCGGGGGGAAGTGATACGCAGTATTTT. Protein product: CASTPPLAGGSDTQYF.